The next 3 T cell receptor beta chains were all read from a single sample in a study of blood T cell repertoires in COVID-19. Clones were read by immunoSEQ multiplex PCR, and TCRdb kept only the in-frame ones, dropping some. The sample records roughly 320,000 clones, 75% to 85% being singletons. Sequencing used peripheral blood. The receptor source for this set is a human donor in a cohort sampled during active COVID-19.

The chain recombines TRBV4-1 with TRBJ2-7, with TRBD1 matching over 7 bases. CDR1 is MGHRA, CDR2 YSYEKL, per germline. V dropped 2 bases and J dropped 0; count of bases not matched to a gene: 4. The CDR3 length is 15 residues. CDR3 sequence: CASSQPTGSSYEQYF. As DNA, the CDR3 is TGCGCCAGCAGCCAACCGACAGGGTCCTCCTACGAGCAGTACTTC.

The rearrangement links TRBV7-9 to TRBJ1-4; D not certain. CDR3 length equals 15 residues. CDR1 and CDR2 (germline): SEHNR, FQNEAQ (reference sequence). Deletions cut 5 bases from V and 8 bases from J, with 18 bases between. This chain's CDR3 is CASSPRSPGGEKLFF. In DNA form, the CDR3 reads TGTGCCAGCAGCCCCAGGTCTCCGGGAGGCGAAAAACTGTTTTTT.

The CDR3 DNA sequence: TGTGCCAGTAGGACAGGGGCCACTGAAGCTTTCTTT. Amino acids: CASRTGATEAFF. The rearrangement joins TRBV27 to TRBJ1-1, with 9 bases lining up with TRBD1. V was clipped by 9 bases and J by 4 bases; unmatched bases: 3. This CDR3 region has 12 residues. Germline V lookup: CDR1 MNHEY, CDR2 SMNVEV (reference sequence).